The present T cell receptor (beta chain) was sequenced within a study of T cells after yellow fever vaccination. MiXCR was run by TCRdb on the 5' RACE reads, yielding one entry per CDR3 protein. The sample has a few hundred thousand distinct CDR3 sequences; approximately 3.5% are singletons. The clonotype comes from a man between 18 and 35 years old who received the YFV17D yellow fever vaccine. The sample here was PBMCs, taken 15 days after the yellow fever booster vaccination.

In DNA, the CDR3 is TGTGCCAGCAGTCTCCGGGGGGAACTAGCGGGGGCTCGCTACAATGAGCAGTTCTTC. It specifies CASSLRGELAGARYNEQFF. J is TRBJ2-1 and V is TRBV12-3 or TRBV12-4; TRBD2 agrees at 11 bases. CDR3 length equals 19 residues. Trimming at V came to 5 bases and at J to 3 bases, leaving 15 bases not matched to a gene.